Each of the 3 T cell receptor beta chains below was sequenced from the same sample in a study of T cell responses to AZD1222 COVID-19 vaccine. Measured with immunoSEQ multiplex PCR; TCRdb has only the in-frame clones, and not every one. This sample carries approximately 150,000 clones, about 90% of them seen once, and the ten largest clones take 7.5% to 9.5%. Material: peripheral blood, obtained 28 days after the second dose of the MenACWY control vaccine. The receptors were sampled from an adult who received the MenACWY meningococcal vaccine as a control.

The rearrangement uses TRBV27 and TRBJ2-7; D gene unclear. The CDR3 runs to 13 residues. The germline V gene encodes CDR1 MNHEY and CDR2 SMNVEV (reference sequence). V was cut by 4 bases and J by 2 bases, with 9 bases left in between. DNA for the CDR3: TGTGCCAGCAGTTCCCCCGGAGCCTACGAGCAGTACTTC. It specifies CASSSPGAYEQYF.

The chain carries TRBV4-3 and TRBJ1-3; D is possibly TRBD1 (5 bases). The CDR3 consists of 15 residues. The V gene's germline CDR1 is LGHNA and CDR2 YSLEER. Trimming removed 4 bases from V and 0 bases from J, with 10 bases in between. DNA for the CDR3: TGCGCCAGCAGCCCCCGGGACGGCTCTGGAAACACCATATATTTT. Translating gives CASSPRDGSGNTIYF.

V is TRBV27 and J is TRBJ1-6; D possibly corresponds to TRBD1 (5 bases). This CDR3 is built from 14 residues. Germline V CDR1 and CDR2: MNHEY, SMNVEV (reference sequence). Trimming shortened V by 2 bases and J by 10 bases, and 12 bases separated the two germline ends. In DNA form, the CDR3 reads TGTGCCAGCAGTTTAGTAGGGGATGACTCACCCCTCCACTTT. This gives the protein CASSLVGDDSPLHF.